What follows are 32 T cell receptor beta chains derived from one specimen sequenced in a study of blood T cells in healthy people across ages. A second PCR of 7 to 11 cycles used a sample-barcoded 5' primer and a J-beta primer mix. Via MiXCR, TCRdb re-called the 5' RACE reads, giving one row per CDR3 protein. In the table there are 650,000 to 900,000 distinct CDR3 sequences, roughly 60% of which are singletons. What was sequenced was blood. Every receptor here comes from a man aged 25 to 45 in good health.

For this clonotype: With a much larger clone just one base away, this may be a read error. The chain links TRBV3-1 to TRBJ2-6; 13 bases match TRBD2. Germline V gene sequence: CDR1 LGHDT, CDR2 YNNKEL (reference sequence). This CDR3 is 19 amino acids long. The CDR3 nucleotides read TGTGCCAGCAGCCCCGGGACTAGCGGGGCGAGCTCTGGGACCAACGTCCTGACTTTC. This gives the protein CASSPGTSGASSGTNVLTF.

The chain joins TRBV6-1 to TRBJ2-4, with D perhaps TRBD1 (6 bases). The CDR3 runs to 18 residues. Trimming shortened V by 5 bases and J by 3 bases, and 23 bases separated the two germline ends. Per the germline V gene, CDR1 is MNHNS and CDR2 is SASEGT. The DNA for the CDR3 is TGTGCCAGCAGTCAAAAACCTTCGACAGGAGGAGGCAAAAACATTCAGTACTTC. This encodes CASSQKPSTGGGKNIQYF.

This clonotype was detected only a few times. The chain combines TRBV5-5 with TRBJ1-6; 8 bases map to TRBD1. This CDR3 is built from 16 residues. Unmatched junction bases numbered 8, after V lost 5 bases and J lost 4 bases. Germline values: CDR1 SGHKS, CDR2 YYEKEE (reference sequence). CDR3 DNA: TGTGCCAGCAGTCATAACCAGGGGGCGTATAATTCACCCCTCCACTTT. Amino acid sequence: CASSHNQGAYNSPLHF.

This clonotype has only a few counts. The rearrangement links TRBV7-2 to TRBJ1-4; D might be TRBD1 (5 bases). Trimming shortened V by 3 bases and J by 4 bases, and 15 bases separated the two germline ends. The germline gives CDR1 SGHTA, CDR2 FQGNSA. The CDR3 is made up of 16 amino acids. This chain's CDR3 is CASSLGDGHINEKLFF. CDR3 nucleotide sequence: TGTGCCAGCAGCTTGGGGGACGGCCACATTAATGAAAAACTGTTTTTT.

CDR3 residues: CSILPQGTGERETQYF. The CDR3 nucleotides read TGCAGTATCCTGCCTCAGGGGACAGGGGAGAGGGAGACCCAGTACTTC. The V call is TRBV20-1, the J call TRBJ2-5, with TRBD1 matching over 10 bases. The CDR3 spans 16 residues. Germline trimming cut 8 bases from V and 5 bases from J; bases unmatched to any gene: 17. The germline CDR1 and CDR2 sequences are DFQATT and SNEGSKA (reference sequence).

The chain carries TRBV24-1 and TRBJ2-1; 9 bases are shared with TRBD1. The V and J ends lost 3 bases and 0 bases, in that order; junction bases with no gene match: 2. This CDR3 is 16 amino acids long. The germline V gene has CDR1 KGHDR and CDR2 SFDVKD. The CDR3 DNA reads TGTGCCACCAGTGATCTGGACAGGGGCTCCTACAATGAGCAGTTCTTC. Protein sequence: CATSDLDRGSYNEQFF.

The chain carries TRBV29-1 and TRBJ2-2, with D maybe TRBD1 (6 bases). Between the trimmed V and J ends, which lost 5 bases and 0 bases, there was a span of 13 bases. There are 15 residues in the CDR3. CDR1 and CDR2 (germline): SQVTM, ANQGSEA. The CDR3 loop is CSVPQGPANTGELFF. CDR3 sequence (DNA): TGCAGCGTTCCCCAGGGGCCCGCGAACACCGGGGAGCTGTTTTTT.

This chain connects TRBV7-6 to TRBJ2-7; either TRBD1 or TRBD2 may supply D (6 bases each). Trimming stripped 3 bases from V and 2 bases from J, with 17 bases between. The CDR3 covers 16 residues. CDR1 SGHVS and CDR2 FNYEAQ come from the germline V gene. The CDR3 here is CASSLGGHESPYEQYF. CDR3 bases: TGTGCCAGCAGCTTGGGGGGACATGAATCCCCCTACGAGCAGTACTTC.

This clonotype turned up a few times. CDR3 coding DNA: TGTGCCAGCAGCCAAATAGGGGGAGCAAGTACGCAGTATTTT. Its translation is CASSQIGGASTQYF. This chain joins TRBV14 and TRBJ2-3; D may be TRBD1 (6 bases). There are 14 residues in the CDR3. The germline V gene encodes CDR1 SGHDN and CDR2 FVKESK. With 2 bases removed from V and 8 bases from J, the gap between germline ends came to 14 bases.

The chain combines TRBV9 with TRBJ1-1, with unresolved D. Germline lookup yields CDR1 SGDLS and CDR2 YYNGEE. V lost 0 bases and J lost 5, with 8 bases in between. The CDR3 length is 13 residues. The CDR3 is CASSVAAQTEAFF. The CDR3 DNA sequence: TGTGCCAGCAGCGTAGCCGCACAGACTGAAGCTTTCTTT.

The rearrangement uses TRBV11-2 and TRBJ2-5; maybe TRBD2 (5 bases). The germline V gene encodes CDR1 SGHAT and CDR2 FQNNGV. CDR3 length equals 12 residues. Deletions cut 7 bases from V and 11 bases from J, with 17 bases between. In nucleotides, the CDR3 is TGTGCCAGCACCTTCGCTTGGGGAGAGCAGTACTTC. Protein: CASTFAWGEQYF.

V usage is TRBV20-1 and J usage is TRBJ2-3, with a tentative D call TRBD1 (6 bases). CDR1 is DFQATT, CDR2 SNEGSKA, per germline (reference sequence). V shed 6 bases and J shed 1 base, with 14 bases lying between them. The CDR3 is 14 residues long. CDR3 coding DNA: TGCAGTGCCGCCTACAGGGTTGGCACAGATACGCAGTATTTT. Its translation is CSAAYRVGTDTQYF.

The chain carries TRBV14 and TRBJ1-4; D remains ambiguous. Germline V gene sequence: CDR1 SGHDN, CDR2 FVKESK. Between the trimmed V and J ends, which lost 0 bases and 11 bases, there was a span of 7 bases. This CDR3 region has 12 residues. Here the CDR3 DNA reads TGTGCCAGCAGCCAAGATGGTCCTAAACTGTTTTTT. This codes for CASSQDGPKLFF.

This chain uses TRBV2 with TRBJ2-7, with D tentatively TRBD1 or TRBD2 (6 bases each). CDR3 length: 15 residues. In germline, CDR1 is SNHLY, CDR2 FYNNEI. V was trimmed by 8 bases and J by 3 bases, leaving 20 bases between them. The CDR3 loop is CASVLTGGGNYEQYF. CDR3 bases: TGTGCCAGCGTCCTGACAGGAGGGGGGAACTACGAGCAGTACTTC.

The rearrangement uses TRBV11-1 and TRBJ2-3; tentatively, D is TRBD1 or TRBD2 (5 bases each). The germline V gene encodes CDR1 SGHAT and CDR2 FQDESV (reference sequence). The CDR3 loop spans 14 amino acids. V was cut by 2 bases and J by 4 bases, with 10 bases left in between. The CDR3 loop reads CASSLWGRADTQYF. As DNA, the CDR3 is TGTGCCAGCAGCTTATGGGGGAGAGCAGATACGCAGTATTTT. The full variable domain, completed using reference TRBV11-1 and TRBJ2-3, is EAEVAQSPRYKITEKSQAVAFWCDPISGHATLYWYRQILGQGPELLVQFQDESVVDDSQLPKDRFSAERLKGVDSTLKIQPAELGDSAMYLCASSLWGRADTQYFGPGTRLTVL.

The chain has TRBV29-1 and TRBJ2-5, with D possibly matching TRBD1 (5 bases). Germline V gene lookup returns CDR1 SQVTM and CDR2 ANQGSEA. Trimming shortened V by 3 bases and J by 5 bases, and 16 bases separated the two germline ends. The CDR3 totals 14 residues. The CDR3 is CSVDPGREWETQYF. As DNA, the CDR3 is TGCAGCGTTGATCCGGGCAGGGAATGGGAGACCCAGTACTTC.

The chain recombines TRBV7-2 with TRBJ2-7; perhaps TRBD2 as D (7 bases). V gave up 1 base and J gave up 7 bases, with 32 bases separating them. CDR1 is SGHTA and CDR2 is FQGNSA in the germline V gene. The CDR3 has 20 amino acids. CDR3 sequence: CASSLGIRSPGGLRYNEQYF. The DNA of the CDR3 is TGTGCCAGCAGCTTAGGGATTCGTTCCCCCGGGGGGCTCAGGTACAATGAGCAGTACTTC.

The chain is built from TRBV18 and TRBJ1-2; D remains unclear. Trimming removed 2 bases at V and 6 bases at J, with 10 bases between. The CDR3 totals 13 residues. Per germline, CDR1 KGHSH and CDR2 LQKENI. The CDR3 is CASSPKSDNGYTF. CDR3 DNA sequence: TGTGCCAGCTCACCAAAGTCCGACAATGGCTACACCTTC.

This clonotype was detected a few times. The chain couples TRBV20-1 to TRBJ2-1; 8 bases match TRBD1. The germline V gene has CDR1 DFQATT and CDR2 SNEGSKA (reference sequence). This CDR3 has 12 amino acids. V shed 6 bases and J 6 bases; nucleotides not matched to a gene: 4. This CDR3 is CSADGQGNEQFF. The CDR3 DNA reads TGCAGTGCCGACGGACAGGGCAATGAGCAGTTCTTC.

The genes are TRBV12-3 or TRBV12-4 and TRBJ1-5, with D unclear. The CDR3 covers 13 residues. The V end was cut by 6 bases, the J end by 9 bases, with 15 bases between. The CDR3 DNA reads as TGTGCCAGCAGCATCGGACCGCGTGTGCCCCAGCATTTT. It translates to CASSIGPRVPQHF.

This chain connects TRBV6-2 or TRBV6-3 to TRBJ2-3; weak D call: TRBD2 (6 bases). Germline V lookup: CDR1 MNHEY, CDR2 SVGEGT. V dropped 6 bases and J dropped 1 base, with 11 bases sitting between them. There are 14 residues in the CDR3. In DNA, the CDR3 is TGTGCCAGCAGATGGGCTAGCGGCACAGATACGCAGTATTTT. This sequence encodes CASRWASGTDTQYF.

The J gene is TRBJ1-5, the V gene TRBV6-7; no firm D call. TRBV6-7 falls under the ORF class, with uncertain function. The V end lost 6 bases, the J end lost 6 bases, and 15 bases lay between the germline ends. CDR3 size: 14 residues. CDR3 coding DNA: TGTGCCAGCAGAGTATGTCTGACCGGTCAGCCCCAGCATTTT. This encodes CASRVCLTGQPQHF.

The rearrangement links TRBV4-2 to TRBJ2-1; D uncertain. The J call may not be correct, given that the DNA end is closer to TRBJ2-7. CDR1 LGHNA and CDR2 YNFKEQ come from the germline V gene. The CDR3 runs 15 residues. This chain's CDR3 is CASSQDSGNAYEQYF. CDR3 nucleotide sequence: TGTGCCAGCAGCCAAGATTCGGGTAACGCCTACGAGCAGTACTTC.

This chain joins TRBV6-5 and TRBJ1-4; D remains ambiguous. Germline V gene lookup returns CDR1 MNHEY and CDR2 SVGAGI. The CDR3 has 12 amino acids. The V end lost 5 bases, the J end lost 7 bases, and 8 bases lay between the germline ends. In nucleotides, the CDR3 is TGTGCCAGCAGTGACATTTCTGAAAAACTGTTTTTT. Protein: CASSDISEKLFF.

V gene TRBV20-1 combines with J gene TRBJ1-5, with D possibly being TRBD1 (6 bases). CDR3 size: 13 residues. Germline CDR1 DFQATT, CDR2 SNEGSKA (reference sequence). Between the trimmed V and J ends, which lost 8 bases and 5 bases, there was a span of 16 bases. CDR3 residues: CSSGTRRDQPQHF. CDR3 coding DNA: TGCAGTTCCGGGACACGGAGAGATCAGCCCCAGCATTTT.

This clonotype was counted at least ten times. The V and J genes are TRBV7-3 and TRBJ1-2; no clear D gene. V lost 1 base, J lost 4 bases, and 19 bases lay in between. The CDR3 is made up of 17 amino acids. In germline, CDR1 is SGHTA, CDR2 FQGTGA. The CDR3, as DNA: TGTGCCAGCAGCTTAAATGGGTTGCCGGGGAATAGCTATGGCTACACCTTC. It translates to CASSLNGLPGNSYGYTF.

The V gene is TRBV12-3 or TRBV12-4, the J gene TRBJ2-1, with a weak D call TRBD2 (6 bases). Trimming cost V 5 bases and J 6 bases, with 17 bases left between them. The CDR3 is 15 amino acids. The CDR3 DNA is TGTGCCAGCAGTGCGGGACCTAGCTTGGGCAATGAGCAGTTCTTC. Its translation: CASSAGPSLGNEQFF.

This clonotype came up once. V is TRBV6-5 and J is TRBJ1-6; maybe TRBD1 (5 bases). The CDR3 has 16 residues. Trimming took off 2 bases at V and 7 bases at J, with 15 bases between the two ends. CDR1 MNHEY and CDR2 SVGAGI come from the germline V gene. The CDR3 loop is CASSYQWGRKNSPLHF. CDR3 bases: TGTGCCAGCAGTTACCAGTGGGGACGGAAAAATTCACCCCTCCACTTT.

The chain combines TRBV7-2 with TRBJ2-5; D is possibly TRBD1 (6 bases). Germline CDR1 is SGHTA and CDR2 is FQGNSA. CDR3 size: 17 residues. Trimming left V 0 bases short and J 5 bases short, with 19 bases between. The CDR3 sequence: CASSLALGATRQETQYF. As DNA, the CDR3 is TGTGCCAGCAGCTTAGCTCTGGGGGCTACCCGGCAGGAGACCCAGTACTTC.

The table lists this clonotype with a few counts. This chain connects TRBV27 to TRBJ1-2; D is possibly TRBD1 (5 bases). The V gene's germline CDR1 is MNHEY and CDR2 SMNVEV (reference sequence). The CDR3 sequence is 14 residues long. The V and J ends lost 4 bases and 1 base respectively, with 10 bases between them. The CDR3 is CASSSLGVNYGYTF. The CDR3 DNA is TGTGCCAGCAGTTCGTTAGGGGTTAACTATGGCTACACCTTC.

The J gene is TRBJ2-3, the V gene TRBV4-3; possibly TRBD1 or TRBD2 for D (5 bases each). V gave up 0 bases and J gave up 4 bases, with 17 bases separating them. The CDR3 spans 17 residues. Germline V gene data show CDR1 as LGHNA and CDR2 as YSLEER. CDR3 loop: CASSQEPPGDAADTQYF. DNA of the CDR3: TGCGCCAGCAGCCAAGAACCGCCTGGGGACGCGGCAGATACGCAGTATTTT.

The rearrangement joins TRBV27 to TRBJ2-1; 10 bases match TRBD2. Germline assignment: CDR1 MNHEY and CDR2 SMNVEV (reference sequence). The ends lost 10 bases at V and 2 bases at J; junction bases unmatched: 5. CDR3 length: 14 residues. CDR3 in DNA: TGTGCCATCGCTAGCGGGGGTACCTACAATGAGCAGTTCTTC. It encodes CAIASGGTYNEQFF.